This passage covers 17 T cell receptor beta chains from one sample sequenced in a study of blood T cell repertoires in COVID-19. This table comes from immunoSEQ multiplex PCR, and its TCRdb copy is limited to in-frame clones, with some not included. The table includes about 130,000 clones, 70% to 85% detected once. The specimen was PBMCs or T cells enriched from blood (not recorded which). The receptors derive from a man in his fifties or sixties who had recovered from COVID-19.

The rearrangement joins TRBV7-9 to TRBJ1-1; tentatively, D is TRBD1 (6 bases). There are 12 residues in the CDR3. Trimming cost V 8 bases and J 1 base, with 8 bases left between them. Germline CDR1 and CDR2: SEHNR and FQNEAQ (reference sequence). Here the CDR3 reads CASDRRNTEAFF. In nucleotides, the CDR3 is TGTGCCAGCGACAGGCGGAACACTGAAGCTTTCTTT.

J is TRBJ2-5 and V is TRBV11-1; 7 bases map to TRBD1. V gave up 6 bases and J gave up 7 bases; unmatched junction bases: 14. The CDR3 is 15 amino acids. From germline, CDR1 is SGHAT and CDR2 FQDESV (reference sequence). CDR3 region: CASRPAGGLAGTQYF. The CDR3 DNA sequence: TGTGCCAGCAGGCCAGCAGGGGGTCTGGCAGGGACCCAGTACTTC. The whole variable domain, filled in from reference TRBV11-1 and TRBJ2-5, reads EAEVAQSPRYKITEKSQAVAFWCDPISGHATLYWYRQILGQGPELLVQFQDESVVDDSQLPKDRFSAERLKGVDSTLKIQPAELGDSAMYLCASRPAGGLAGTQYFGPGTRLLVL.

The chain uses TRBV5-4 and TRBJ2-5, with D possibly matching TRBD1 (5 bases). V shed 0 bases and J shed 2 bases, with 14 bases lying between them. Per germline, CDR1 SGHNT and CDR2 YYREEE (reference sequence). The CDR3 runs to 16 residues. CDR3 coding DNA: TGTGCCAGCAGCTTGGCCGTAGGGGCCAATCAAGAGACCCAGTACTTC. This translates into CASSLAVGANQETQYF.

The CDR3 reads CASSQDLAGTYEQYF. Here the CDR3 DNA reads TGTGCCAGCAGCCAAGATCTTGCAGGGACCTACGAGCAGTACTTC. The chain uses TRBV3-1 (or the pseudogene TRBV3-2) and TRBJ2-7; tentatively, D is TRBD1 (5 bases). Germline loops: CDR1 LGHDT, CDR2 YNNKEL (reference sequence). V lost 0 bases and J lost 2, with 11 bases in between. This CDR3 is built from 15 residues.

The chain couples TRBV5-5 to TRBJ1-5, with D possibly TRBD1 on 6 matching bases. The V end lost 2 bases, the J end lost 2 bases, and 17 bases lay between the germline ends. The CDR3 length is 17 residues. Germline CDR1 and CDR2: SGHKS and YYEKEE (reference sequence). The CDR3 DNA reads TGTGCCAGCAGCTTAGACACAGGGCTTATTCGCAATCAGCCCCAGCATTTT. Translated: CASSLDTGLIRNQPQHF.

The CDR3 region has the DNA TGTGCCAGTAGTATCGGACAGGCCAACACTGAAGCTTTCTTT. Protein sequence: CASSIGQANTEAFF. The chain couples TRBV19 to TRBJ1-1; TRBD1 matches at 7 bases. V dropped 3 bases and J dropped 2; count of bases not matched to a gene: 3. This CDR3 spans 14 amino acids. In germline, CDR1 is LNHDA, CDR2 SQIVND (reference sequence).

For this clone: The junction does not match germline at one end; this may be a read error. The rearrangement joins TRBV6-2 or TRBV6-3 to TRBJ2-1, with 11 bases lining up with TRBD2. The CDR3 sequence is 14 residues long. Germline V lookup: CDR1 MNHEY, CDR2 SVGEGT. This CDR3 is CASSYESSGGPQIF. CDR3 in DNA: TGTGCCAGCAGTTACGAGTCTAGCGGGGGGCCACAAATCTTC.

V is TRBV7-3 and J is TRBJ2-2; possibly TRBD2 for D (6 bases). Germline V gene sequence: CDR1 SGHTA, CDR2 FQGTGA. The CDR3 loop spans 14 amino acids. V lost 6 bases and J 5 bases, leaving 13 bases between the germline ends. CDR3 amino acids: CASRFAGRTGELFF. The CDR3 coding sequence is TGTGCCAGCAGGTTCGCAGGGAGGACCGGGGAGCTGTTTTTT.

This chain connects TRBV29-1 to TRBJ2-5; 14 bases are a match to TRBD2. The V gene end was trimmed by 7 bases and the J gene end by 4 bases; junction bases not matched to a gene: 5. Germline loops: CDR1 SQVTM, CDR2 ANQGSEA. This CDR3 is 14 amino acids long. The CDR3 DNA is TGCAGCGCCGGGACTAGCGGGGGAGTAGAGACCCAGTACTTC. Translation gives CSAGTSGGVETQYF. Complete variable domain (other parts from reference TRBV29-1 and TRBJ2-5): SAVISQKPSRDICQRGTSLTIQCQVDSQVTMMFWYRQQPGQSLTLIATANQGSEATYESGFVIDKFPISRPNLTFSTLTVSNMSPEDSSIYLCSAGTSGGVETQYFGPGTRLLVL.

The gene calls are TRBV7-2 and TRBJ1-4; perhaps TRBD1 as D (5 bases). There are 16 residues in the CDR3. V lost 3 bases and J 0 bases, leaving 11 bases between the germline ends. The V gene's germline CDR1 is SGHTA and CDR2 FQGNSA. This CDR3 is CASSFDRLATNEKLFF. The DNA for the CDR3 is TGTGCCAGCAGCTTTGACAGACTTGCAACTAATGAAAAACTGTTTTTT.

This clone was detected only once. The chain employs TRBV18 and TRBJ1-1; D is unresolved. CDR1 KGHSH and CDR2 LQKENI come from the germline V gene. There are 16 residues in the CDR3. Trimming stripped 1 base from V and 4 bases from J, with 16 bases between. This chain's CDR3 is CASSPQGTSRGTEAFF. The CDR3 DNA follows: TGTGCCAGCTCACCACAAGGAACCAGTAGAGGCACTGAAGCTTTCTTT.

This clone was found once. The chain recombines TRBV19 with TRBJ2-3; 8 positions agree with TRBD2. CDR3 size: 13 residues. Trimming took 10 bases from V and 1 from J; bases not matched to a gene: 4. Looked up from germline, CDR1 is LNHDA and CDR2 is SQIVND (reference sequence). The CDR3 nucleotides are TGTGCCACCGCAGCGGGGGGCACAGATACGCAGTATTTT. Translation gives CATAAGGTDTQYF. Combining the CDR3 with reference TRBV19 and TRBJ2-3 gives the whole variable domain DGGITQSPKYLFRKEGQNVTLSCEQNLNHDAMYWYRQDPGQGLRLIYYSQIVNDFQKGDIAEGYSVSREKKESFPLTVTSAQKNPTAFYLCATAAGGTDTQYFGPGTRLTVL.

The V gene is TRBV7-9, the J gene TRBJ1-1; possible D gene TRBD1, 5 bases. Germline CDR1 and CDR2: SEHNR and FQNEAQ (reference sequence). The V gene lost 3 bases and the J gene lost 11 bases, with 19 bases spanning the gap. The CDR3 runs 14 residues. The chain's CDR3 is CASSFLQKTVPAFF. The CDR3 DNA reads as TGTGCCAGCAGCTTCCTCCAAAAGACAGTCCCCGCTTTCTTT.

This rearrangement joins TRBV19 to TRBJ1-5; possible D gene TRBD1, 5 bases. The CDR3 spans 17 residues. V was clipped by 2 bases and J by 0 bases, with 14 bases between them. Germline V gives CDR1 LNHDA, CDR2 SQIVND (reference sequence). The CDR3 loop is CASSITTEFYSNQPQHF. The CDR3 DNA follows: TGTGCCAGTAGTATAACGACAGAATTTTATAGCAATCAGCCCCAGCATTTT.

The J gene is TRBJ2-3, the V gene TRBV5-4, with a weak D call TRBD2 (6 bases). Trimming took 3 bases from V and 4 from J, leaving 15 bases between them. The CDR3 spans 15 residues. The germline CDR1 and CDR2 sequences are SGHNT and YYREEE (reference sequence). CDR3 region: CASSYNSGASDTQYF. The CDR3 coding sequence is TGTGCCAGCAGCTACAATAGCGGAGCCTCAGATACGCAGTATTTT. Complete variable domain (other parts from reference TRBV5-4 and TRBJ2-3): ETGVTQSPTHLIKTRGQQVTLRCSSQSGHNTVSWYQQALGQGPQFIFQYYREEENGRGNFPPRFSGLQFPNYSSELNVNALELDDSALYLCASSYNSGASDTQYFGPGTRLTVL.

The V call is TRBV7-3, the J call TRBJ2-2, with a weak D call TRBD1 (6 bases). V was shortened by 4 bases and J by 1 base, with 10 bases between the two germline ends. CDR1 and CDR2 from the germline V gene are SGHTA and FQGTGA. The CDR3 covers 15 residues. The CDR3 loop reads CASSSGHMNTGELFF. CDR3 DNA: TGTGCCAGCAGCTCGGGACACATGAACACCGGGGAGCTGTTTTTT.

The V call is TRBV3-1 (or the pseudogene TRBV3-2), the J call TRBJ2-5, with D tentatively TRBD2 (5 bases). The germline V and J ends were trimmed by 2 bases and 1 base, with 11 bases remaining between them. The CDR3 length is 15 residues. Germline-derived CDR1 and CDR2 are LGHDT and YNNKEL (reference sequence). CDR3 amino acids: CASSQRRAAQETQYF. The CDR3 DNA follows: TGTGCCAGCAGCCAAAGAAGAGCGGCCCAAGAGACCCAGTACTTC.